One and the same sample provided the 21 T cell receptor beta chains below, sequenced in a study of human T cells and chemical hapten exposure. TCRdb fed the RACE reads into MiXCR, producing one record per CDR3 protein. In the table there are just under 350,000 distinct CDR3 sequences, around 7% of which are singletons. Time point here: patch test 1, 2 weeks after DPC sensitization. Treatment in this sample: therapeutic diphenylcyclopropenone sensitization with weekly scalp DPC. The starting material was whole blood, obtained in connection with sensitization to the hapten diphenylcyclopropenone (DPC). The receptors stem from a woman aged 18 to 35 with alopecia areata. Some clones in this sample may be carry-over from other donors' samples.

This clonotype was observed a few times. The CDR3 DNA is TGTGCCAGCAGCTTAGGACTGGGGAGTGGTGAAAAACTGTTTTTT. Its translation: CASSLGLGSGEKLFF. The chain uses TRBV7-8 and TRBJ1-4; D remains unclear. The V end was cut by 1 base, the J end by 7 bases, with 13 bases between. CDR3 length: 15 amino acids. CDR1 and CDR2 (germline): SGHVS, FQNEAQ.

This clonotype was counted only a few times. V and J are TRBV27 and TRBJ2-7; 13 nucleotides line up with TRBD2. Germline lookup yields CDR1 MNHEY and CDR2 SMNVEV (reference sequence). V shed 8 bases, J shed 6 bases, and the junction held 7 bases outside the gene matches. The CDR3 covers 14 residues. CDR3 DNA sequence: TGTGCCAGCCGGATGGGACTAGCGGGGTGCGAGCAGTACTTC. Protein product: CASRMGLAGCEQYF.

This clonotype was picked up a small number of times. This sequence joins TRBV4-3 and TRBJ2-2, with a weak D call TRBD1 (5 bases). Germline V gene sequence: CDR1 LGHNA, CDR2 YSLEER. Trimming removed 4 bases at V and 4 bases at J, with 16 bases between. This CDR3 has 16 amino acids. The CDR3 here is CASSPLDQGTTGELFF. As DNA, the CDR3 is TGCGCCAGCAGCCCGCTGGATCAGGGAACCACCGGGGAGCTGTTTTTT.

The gene calls are TRBV29-1 and TRBJ1-1, with D possibly being TRBD1 (5 bases). Germline lookup yields CDR1 SQVTM and CDR2 ANQGSEA. Trimming cost V 0 bases and J 7 bases, with 15 bases left between them. There are 14 residues in the CDR3. This chain's CDR3 is CSVEDTGGDGEAFF. The CDR3 DNA reads as TGCAGCGTTGAAGATACGGGAGGGGATGGTGAAGCTTTCTTT.

This clonotype was detected many times. The chain recombines TRBV6-2 or TRBV6-3 with TRBJ2-1; 10 nucleotides match TRBD2. The CDR3 sequence is 15 residues long. J gave up 0 bases and V 6 bases, and 2 bases lay outside the gene matches. CDR1 and CDR2 (germline): MNHEY, SVGEGT. The CDR3: CASSLAGDSYNEQFF. The CDR3 DNA is TGTGCCAGCAGCCTAGCGGGGGACTCCTACAATGAGCAGTTCTTC.

The chain carries TRBV5-7 and TRBJ2-3; the match to TRBD2 covers 10 bases. TRBV5-7 is an ORF for which the function is uncertain. V trimming: 0 bases; J trimming: 4 bases; junction bases outside the gene matches: 8. The CDR3 has 17 amino acids. CDR3 loop: CASSLAGSGGQADTQYF. The CDR3 bases are TGTGCCAGCAGCTTGGCGGGTAGCGGGGGGCAAGCAGATACGCAGTATTTT.

This clonotype was observed a handful of times. The chain recombines TRBV18 with TRBJ2-1; TRBD2 matches at 8 bases. The CDR3 is made up of 15 amino acids. Trimming at V came to 2 bases and at J to 2 bases, leaving 2 bases not matched to a gene. The germline gives CDR1 KGHSH, CDR2 LQKENI. CDR3 bases: TGTGCCAGCTCACCATTCGGGGGGGCCTACAATGAGCAGTTCTTC. This gives the protein CASSPFGGAYNEQFF.

The rearrangement links TRBV7-8 to TRBJ1-6; 9 bases are a match to TRBD1. The junction had 13 bases not matched to a gene; V was cut back by 1 base and J by 12 bases. The length of the CDR3 is 17 residues. Germline CDR1 and CDR2: SGHVS and FQNEAQ. CDR3 DNA: TGTGCCAGCAGCTTAGAGGGGGGGGGACAGGGTGCATTACCCCTCCACTTT. This translates into CASSLEGGGQGALPLHF. The whole variable domain, filled in from reference TRBV7-8 and TRBJ1-6, reads GAGVSQSPRYKVAKRGQDVALRCDPISGHVSLFWYQQALGQGPEFLTYFQNEAQLDKSGLPSDRFFAERPEGSVSTLKIQRTQQEDSAVYLCASSLEGGGQGALPLHFGNGTRLTVT.

This clonotype was seen many times. The J gene is TRBJ1-5, the V gene TRBV4-3; TRBD1 is a possible D gene (5 bases). The germline CDR1 and CDR2 sequences are LGHNA and YSLEER. The CDR3 runs 13 residues. V shed 4 bases and J shed 8 bases, with 12 bases lying between them. The CDR3 nucleotides are TGCGCCAGCAGCCGGGGGATCTCCGAGCCCCAGCATTTT. Translating it yields CASSRGISEPQHF.

Only a few counts were recorded for this clonotype. V is TRBV27 and J is TRBJ2-7; tentative D call: TRBD2 (6 bases). Germline CDR1 reads MNHEY; CDR2 reads SMNVEV (reference sequence). This CDR3 is 12 amino acids long. V was pared by 6 bases and J by 3 bases, with 9 bases between. The CDR3 nucleotides read TGTGCCAGCAGGACGGAGGGCTACGAGCAGTACTTC. Its protein product is CASRTEGYEQYF.

This chain links TRBV25-1 with TRBJ2-7; 7 bases map to TRBD1. The junction had 12 bases not matched to a gene; V was cut back by 3 bases and J by 1 base. Per germline, CDR1 MGHDK and CDR2 SYGVNS. This CDR3 spans 17 amino acids. The CDR3 DNA is TGTGCCAGCAGTGACGGATGGTCCCGGGACAGATCCTACGAGCAGTACTTC. Encoded protein: CASSDGWSRDRSYEQYF.

This clonotype was seen more than once but under ten times. Here the CDR3 reads CASSRNPGGDYGYTF. The CDR3 DNA reads TGTGCCAGCAGTAGAAACCCAGGGGGCGACTATGGCTACACCTTC. This chain connects TRBV27 to TRBJ1-2; 8 nucleotides line up with TRBD1. The germline gives CDR1 MNHEY, CDR2 SMNVEV (reference sequence). Trimming took 5 bases from V and 3 from J; bases not matched to a gene: 8. The CDR3 totals 15 residues.

The chain combines TRBV5-6 with TRBJ1-1; the D is unclear. Trimming shortened V by 2 bases and J by 5 bases, and 7 bases separated the two germline ends. Germline lookup yields CDR1 SGHDT and CDR2 YYEEEE. This CDR3 is built from 12 residues. The CDR3 coding sequence is TGTGCCAGCAGCTTAAGGAAAACTGAAGCTTTCTTT. This encodes CASSLRKTEAFF.

The V and J genes are TRBV28 and TRBJ1-1; 8 bases line up with TRBD1. The CDR3 extends over 14 amino acids. The junction had 5 bases not matched to a gene; V was cut back by 5 bases and J by 3 bases. Germline V gene lookup returns CDR1 MDHEN and CDR2 SYDVKM. This chain's CDR3 is CASSRMTGDTEAFF. In DNA, the CDR3 is TGTGCCAGCAGTCGAATGACAGGGGACACTGAAGCTTTCTTT.

The chain combines TRBV4-1 with TRBJ1-5; D might be TRBD1 (6 bases). V was clipped by 2 bases and J by 7 bases, with 18 bases between them. The germline gives CDR1 MGHRA, CDR2 YSYEKL. The CDR3 consists of 16 residues. The CDR3 DNA reads as TGCGCCAGCAGCCAACCAGGACAGACGAGGAACCAGCCCCAGCATTTT. Protein sequence: CASSQPGQTRNQPQHF.

This clonotype was recorded a few times. The chain has TRBV27 and TRBJ2-1; D remains ambiguous. The V gene's germline CDR1 is MNHEY and CDR2 SMNVEV (reference sequence). The CDR3 runs 13 residues. CDR3 bases: TGTGCAACGGCTATAAAGACCCGTAATGAGCAGTTCTTC. As protein: CATAIKTRNEQFF.

The chain carries TRBV9 and TRBJ1-5; D is unclear. From germline, CDR1 is SGDLS and CDR2 YYNGEE. The length of the CDR3 is 16 residues. Between the trimmed V and J ends, which lost 3 bases and 3 bases, there was a span of 16 bases. The CDR3: CASSAVPDGLNQPQHF. The CDR3 nucleotides read TGTGCCAGCAGCGCCGTGCCGGACGGTCTCAATCAGCCCCAGCATTTT. Filled out from reference TRBV9 and TRBJ1-5, the complete variable domain reads DSGVTQTPKHLITATGQRVTLRCSPRSGDLSVYWYQQSLDQGLQFLIQYYNGEERAKGNILERFSAQQFPDLHSELNLSSLELGDSALYFCASSAVPDGLNQPQHFGDGTRLSIL.

There are a few counts of this clonotype. The chain carries TRBV20-1 and TRBJ1-2, with D possibly TRBD1 on 5 matching bases. Germline V gene data show CDR1 as DFQATT and CDR2 as SNEGSKA (reference sequence). This CDR3 region has 14 residues. The V and J ends lost 3 bases and 1 base respectively, with 12 bases between them. The DNA of the CDR3 is TGCAGTGCTAGGCCCCGGGGCCTTAACTATGGCTACACCTTC. Residues: CSARPRGLNYGYTF.

This rearrangement joins TRBV6-1 to TRBJ2-7; D possibly corresponds to TRBD2 (6 bases). Trimming shortened V by 2 bases and J by 4 bases, and 18 bases separated the two germline ends. CDR3 length: 16 amino acids. CDR1 and CDR2 from the germline V gene are MNHNS and SASEGT. The CDR3 DNA sequence: TGTGCCAGCAGTGAAATTCGTGGGAGGAGCCTTTACGAGCAGTACTTC. It specifies CASSEIRGRSLYEQYF.

This clonotype was recorded many times. V usage is TRBV18 and J usage is TRBJ1-1; D call uncertain. The germline V gene encodes CDR1 KGHSH and CDR2 LQKENI. Trimming removed 1 base from V and 0 bases from J, with 3 bases in between. The CDR3 loop spans 13 amino acids. CDR3 in DNA: TGTGCCAGCTCACCACGCCTGAACACTGAAGCTTTCTTT. Its protein is CASSPRLNTEAFF.

In its sample, this clonotype was seen a few times. CDR3 nucleotide sequence: TGTGCCAGCAGCCACCCGGACAGAAATCAGCCCCAGCATTTT. It translates to CASSHPDRNQPQHF. This chain uses TRBV4-2 with TRBJ1-5, with D possibly matching TRBD1 (6 bases). Between the trimmed V and J ends, which lost 3 bases and 4 bases, there was a span of 10 bases. The CDR3 spans 14 residues. Per germline, CDR1 LGHNA and CDR2 YNFKEQ.